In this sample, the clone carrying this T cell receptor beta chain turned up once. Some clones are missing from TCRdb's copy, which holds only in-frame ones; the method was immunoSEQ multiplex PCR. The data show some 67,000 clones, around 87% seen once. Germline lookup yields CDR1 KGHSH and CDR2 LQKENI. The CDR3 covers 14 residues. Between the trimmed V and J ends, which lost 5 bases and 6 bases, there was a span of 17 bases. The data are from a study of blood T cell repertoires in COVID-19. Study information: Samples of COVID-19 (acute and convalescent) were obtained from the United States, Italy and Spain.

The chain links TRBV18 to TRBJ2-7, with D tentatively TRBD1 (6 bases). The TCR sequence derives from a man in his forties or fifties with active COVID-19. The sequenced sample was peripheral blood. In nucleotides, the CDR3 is TGTGCCAGCTCAACAACTACAGGGAGTACCGAGCAGTACTTC. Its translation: CASSTTTGSTEQYF.